Presented here are 26 T cell receptor beta chains from one specimen sequenced in a study of T cell changes during pregnancy in multiple sclerosis. The method was immunoSEQ multiplex PCR; TCRdb's version includes in-frame clones alone and lacks a portion of them. In the table there are approximately 99,000 clones, approximately 94% of which are singletons. This material consisted of peripheral blood, taken after pregnancy. All receptors come from a female donor with multiple sclerosis, enrolled in a pregnancy study.

The V gene is TRBV2, the J gene TRBJ1-5, with D perhaps TRBD1 (5 bases). Germline-derived CDR1 and CDR2 are SNHLY and FYNNEI. The CDR3 length is 16 residues. V was cut by 5 bases and J by 5 bases, with 19 bases left in between. CDR3 amino acids: CASSSAAVRVDQPQHF. CDR3 DNA sequence: TGTGCCAGCAGTTCCGCAGCAGTCAGGGTGGATCAGCCCCAGCATTTT.

The chain recombines TRBV29-1 with TRBJ2-1, with 9 bases fitting TRBD2. The CDR3 runs 18 residues. CDR1 and CDR2 (germline): SQVTM, ANQGSEA. V gave up 7 bases and J gave up 2 bases; unmatched junction bases: 18. The CDR3, as DNA: TGCAGCGCCCAAATTGGGGTTAGCGGGAGAGGGGCCTACAATGAGCAGTTCTTC. Translating gives CSAQIGVSGRGAYNEQFF.

The chain has TRBV5-1 and TRBJ1-5; 8 bases map to TRBD1. With V trimmed by 4 bases and J by 4 bases, 7 bases remained unmatched. The CDR3 runs to 15 residues. The germline V gene has CDR1 SGHRS and CDR2 YFSETQ. CDR3 in DNA: TGCGCCAGCAGCCCAGGACAGGGAACGAATCAGCCCCAGCATTTT. This translates into CASSPGQGTNQPQHF.

The V and J genes are TRBV9 and TRBJ1-2, with TRBD1 as a possible D gene (5 bases). Per the germline V gene, CDR1 is SGDLS and CDR2 is YYNGEE. The CDR3 extends over 13 amino acids. Trimming took 1 base from V and 3 from J, leaving 7 bases between them. For the CDR3, the DNA is TGTGCCAGCAGCGTAACCAGGGACTATGGCTACACCTTC. It codes for CASSVTRDYGYTF.

The chain employs TRBV18 and TRBJ2-7; D gene ambiguous. This CDR3 has 15 amino acids. V was clipped by 0 bases and J by 5 bases, with 14 bases between them. CDR1 is KGHSH and CDR2 is LQKENI in the germline V gene. The CDR3 sequence: CASSPPGGGRDEQYF. CDR3 bases: TGTGCCAGCTCACCACCTGGCGGTGGTAGAGACGAGCAGTACTTC.

This clone was counted between two and nine times. The chain employs TRBV15 and TRBJ1-3, with TRBD1 identical over 9 bases. The CDR3 is 15 residues long. J gave up 4 bases and V 3 bases, and 4 bases lay outside the gene matches. Looked up from germline, CDR1 is LNHNV and CDR2 is YYDKDF (reference sequence). The CDR3 loop reads CATSSVGTGGNTIYF. The DNA for the CDR3 is TGTGCCACCAGCAGTGTAGGGACAGGGGGAAACACCATATATTTT.

This rearrangement joins TRBV28 to TRBJ1-1; tentative D call: TRBD1 (6 bases). The V and J ends lost 6 bases and 0 bases respectively, with 17 bases between them. CDR3 length equals 16 residues. CDR1 MDHEN and CDR2 SYDVKM come from the germline V gene. CDR3 sequence (DNA): TGTGCCAGCAGCCCCCCCCAGGGGCTATTGAACACTGAAGCTTTCTTT. Protein product: CASSPPQGLLNTEAFF. The full variable domain, its missing parts supplied by reference TRBV28 and TRBJ1-1, is DVKVTQSSRYLVKRTGEKVFLECVQDMDHENMFWYRQDPGLGLRLIYFSYDVKMKEKGDIPEGYSVSREKKERFSLILESASTNQTSMYLCASSPPQGLLNTEAFFGQGTRLTVV.

This rearrangement joins TRBV7-5 to TRBJ2-7; the D call in the table, TRBD1, was not verified against the DNA. TRBV7-5 is a recognized pseudogene. There are 13 residues in the CDR3. This chain's CDR3 is CVRSLDRAYEQYF. In nucleotides, the CDR3 is TGTGTCAGAAGCTTGGACAGGGCCTACGAGCAGTACTTC.

The V gene is TRBV27, the J gene TRBJ1-2; D unresolved. CDR1 is MNHEY, CDR2 SMNVEV, per germline (reference sequence). Trimming removed 2 bases from V and 4 bases from J, with 11 bases in between. This CDR3 comprises 14 residues. The CDR3 bases are TGTGCCAGCAGTTTAGACATTACCTTCTATGGCTACACCTTC. This codes for CASSLDITFYGYTF.

The chain has TRBV9 and TRBJ2-3; the D gene is possibly TRBD1 (6 bases). CDR1 and CDR2 (germline): SGDLS, YYNGEE. This CDR3 spans 16 amino acids. Trimming stripped 0 bases from V and 1 base from J, with 12 bases between. CDR3 region: CASSVATGLGTDTQYF. The CDR3 DNA reads TGTGCCAGCAGCGTAGCCACAGGGTTGGGCACAGATACGCAGTATTTT. Together with reference TRBV9 and TRBJ2-3, the CDR3 gives the full variable domain: DSGVTQTPKHLITATGQRVTLRCSPRSGDLSVYWYQQSLDQGLQFLIQYYNGEERAKGNILERFSAQQFPDLHSELNLSSLELGDSALYFCASSVATGLGTDTQYFGPGTRLTVL.

This sequence joins TRBV7-2 and TRBJ2-3, with 12 bases matching TRBD2. Germline trimming cut 2 bases from V and 4 bases from J; bases unmatched to any gene: 1. There are 15 residues in the CDR3. CDR1 and CDR2 from the germline V gene are SGHTA and FQGNSA. Written as DNA, the CDR3 is TGTGCCAGCAGCTTACTAGCGGGAGGGCCAGATACGCAGTATTTT. This encodes CASSLLAGGPDTQYF.

V gene TRBV10-3 combines with J gene TRBJ1-1; 7 nucleotides agree with TRBD1. V shed 2 bases and J 8 bases; nucleotides not matched to a gene: 2. The CDR3 totals 12 residues. The V gene's germline CDR1 is ENHRY and CDR2 SYGVKD. The CDR3, as DNA: TGTGCCATCAGTGAGGCAGGGGGGGAAGCTTTCTTT. It yields the protein CAISEAGGEAFF.

The chain uses TRBV6-1 and TRBJ2-1, with 9 bases matching TRBD2. This CDR3 is built from 15 residues. Germline V gene lookup returns CDR1 MNHNS and CDR2 SASEGT. J was trimmed by 7 bases and V by 5 bases; bases with no gene match: 9. CDR3 DNA sequence: TGTGCCAGCAGTCGACGTAGCGGGAGTGTAAATGAGCAGTTCTTC. This sequence encodes CASSRRSGSVNEQFF.

The chain couples TRBV11-3 to TRBJ2-5, with 10 bases that match TRBD1. Germline CDR1 SGHNT, CDR2 YENEEA. The CDR3 runs to 14 residues. The junction had 5 bases not matched to a gene; V was cut back by 4 bases and J by 6 bases. CDR3 DNA: TGTGCCAGCAGCTCCGGACAGGGGGGGAAGACCCAGTACTTC. It translates to CASSSGQGGKTQYF. Filled out from reference TRBV11-3 and TRBJ2-5, the complete variable domain reads EAGVVQSPRYKIIEKKQPVAFWCNPISGHNTLYWYLQNLGQGPELLIRYENEEAVDDSQLPKDRFSAERLKGVDSTLKIQPAELGDSAVYLCASSSGQGGKTQYFGPGTRLLVL.

The chain employs TRBV28 and TRBJ2-7, with a tentative D call TRBD2 (6 bases). This CDR3 has 15 amino acids. CDR1 is MDHEN, CDR2 SYDVKM, per germline. V gave up 6 bases and J gave up 0 bases, with 15 bases separating them. CDR3: CASSFLGEASYEQYF. In DNA, the CDR3 is TGTGCCAGCAGCTTCTTGGGGGAGGCCTCCTACGAGCAGTACTTC.

The chain couples TRBV6-1 to TRBJ2-1; 10 bases map to TRBD1. J gave up 10 bases and V 7 bases, and 13 bases lay outside the gene matches. CDR3 length: 15 amino acids. Looked up from germline, CDR1 is MNHNS and CDR2 is SASEGT. As DNA, the CDR3 is TGTGCCAGCAACATCAGACAGGGGGCAGTAGGGGAGCAGTTCTTC. Amino acid sequence: CASNIRQGAVGEQFF.

The chain recombines TRBV18 with TRBJ1-4; 10 bases align to TRBD1. The V and J ends lost 5 bases and 5 bases, in that order; junction bases with no gene match: 5. Germline assignment: CDR1 KGHSH and CDR2 LQKENI. This CDR3 has 15 amino acids. The CDR3 sequence is CASSVTGGRNEKLFF. CDR3 in DNA: TGTGCCAGCTCAGTGACAGGGGGCAGGAATGAAAAACTGTTTTTT.

The rearrangement uses TRBV18 and TRBJ1-1, with 8 positions matching TRBD1. Germline V CDR1 and CDR2: KGHSH, LQKENI. The CDR3 is 17 amino acids. V shed 2 bases, J shed 8 bases, and the junction held 16 bases outside the gene matches. This CDR3 reads CASSPRGQETVGSEAFF. The CDR3, as DNA: TGTGCCAGCTCACCAAGGGGACAGGAGACTGTGGGGTCCGAAGCTTTCTTT.

CDR3 sequence reads: CASKALAGTDTQYF. The CDR3 bases are TGTGCCAGCAAGGCACTAGCTGGCACAGATACGCAGTATTTT. This rearrangement joins TRBV6-1 to TRBJ2-3; tentatively, D is TRBD2 (6 bases). Trimming left V 7 bases short and J 1 base short, with 12 bases between. CDR3 length equals 14 residues. Germline assignment: CDR1 MNHNS and CDR2 SASEGT.

This clone was observed a single time. The chain recombines TRBV4-2 with TRBJ1-5; unclear D gene. V lost 0 bases, J lost 4 bases, and 4 bases lay in between. The germline gives CDR1 LGHNA, CDR2 YNFKEQ. This CDR3 region has 13 residues. CDR3 nucleotide sequence: TGTGCCAGCAGCCAAGATTCGAATCAGCCCCAGCATTTT. Amino acids: CASSQDSNQPQHF.

The CDR3 sequence is CASGAITGELFF. DNA for the CDR3: TGTGCCAGCGGTGCGATCACCGGGGAGCTGTTTTTT. The chain combines TRBV9 with TRBJ2-2, with D hard to call. V dropped 7 bases and J dropped 4 bases, with 8 bases sitting between them. Germline assignment: CDR1 SGDLS and CDR2 YYNGEE. The CDR3 is 12 residues long.

The chain carries TRBV7-9 and TRBJ2-2, with D unresolved. This CDR3 spans 11 amino acids. V shed 6 bases and J shed 5 bases, with 4 bases lying between them. Germline values: CDR1 SEHNR, CDR2 FQNEAQ (reference sequence). This chain's CDR3 is CASRSTGELFF. DNA for the CDR3: TGTGCCAGCAGATCAACCGGGGAGCTGTTTTTT.

The genes are TRBV5-1 and TRBJ1-1; no clear D. The V gene lost 5 bases and the J gene lost 2 bases, with 10 bases spanning the gap. The CDR3 runs to 13 residues. Germline CDR1 reads SGHRS; CDR2 reads YFSETQ. This chain's CDR3 is CASSYRVNTEAFF. Here the CDR3 DNA reads TGCGCCAGCAGTTACCGGGTCAACACTGAAGCTTTCTTT.

The rearrangement joins TRBV7-9 to TRBJ1-2; no clear D gene. CDR3 length: 15 residues. CDR1 is SEHNR and CDR2 is FQNEAQ in the germline V gene (reference sequence). The V and J ends lost 0 bases and 2 bases respectively, with 10 bases between them. The CDR3 here is CASSLASPGNYGYTF. The CDR3 DNA is TGTGCCAGCAGCTTAGCATCCCCGGGAAACTATGGCTACACCTTC. The complete variable domain, with remaining parts taken from reference TRBV7-9 and TRBJ1-2, reads DTGVSQNPRHKITKRGQNVTFRCDPISEHNRLYWYRQTLGQGPEFLTYFQNEAQLEKSRLLSDRFSAERPKGSFSTLEIQRTEQGDSAMYLCASSLASPGNYGYTFGSGTRLTVV.

This chain uses TRBV11-2 with TRBJ2-2; tentative D call: TRBD2 (6 bases). Germline V gene lookup returns CDR1 SGHAT and CDR2 FQNNGV. Deletions cut 6 bases from V and 5 bases from J, with 16 bases between. This CDR3 region has 15 residues. In DNA, the CDR3 is TGTGCCAGCAGGGTGGCCGGGAGTAATACCGGGGAGCTGTTTTTT. Translation: CASRVAGSNTGELFF.

This rearrangement joins TRBV7-9 to TRBJ1-5, with a weak D call TRBD1 (6 bases). Trimming stripped 4 bases from V and 3 bases from J, with 16 bases between. The CDR3 spans 16 residues. In germline, CDR1 is SEHNR, CDR2 FQNEAQ (reference sequence). The CDR3 DNA follows: TGTGCCAGCAGCTCGACAACACAGGGAACCAATCAGCCCCAGCATTTT. The encoded protein is CASSSTTQGTNQPQHF.